This T cell receptor (beta chain) is from a study of blood T cell repertoires in COVID-19. Study details: Italy, Spain and the United States were the sources of the convalescent and acute COVID-19 samples. The analysed material was cDNA or gDNA that came from T cells, B-cell-depleted T cells, or PBMCs.

CDR3 size: 12 residues. Germline CDR1 SEHNR, CDR2 FQNEAQ (reference sequence). V shed 3 bases, J shed 6 bases, and the junction held 2 bases outside the gene matches. In the source study's methods: Estimation of nucleated cell counts was performed using reference gene primer amplification. TCRdb's table, derived via immunoSEQ multiplex PCR, lists solely in-frame clones and lacks some. V, J and clone size are those of that table, while D and trimming were read from the DNA. The sample contains around 100,000 clones, about 90% of which appear only once. The chain employs TRBV7-9 and TRBJ2-7; 7 bases align to TRBD1. The receptor's source is a man in his thirties or forties in a cohort sampled during active COVID-19. The material sequenced was peripheral blood. In DNA, the CDR3 is TGTGCCAGCAGCTTCCGGGACAGCGAGCAGTACTTC. Translation gives CASSFRDSEQYF.